Below, 14 T cell receptor beta chains from the same sample are listed, as sequenced in a study of CD4+ T cells in melanoma. Some clones are missing from TCRdb's copy, which holds only in-frame ones; the method was immunoSEQ multiplex PCR. The sample carries 15,000 to 20,000 clones, over 70% recorded once. The sample taken for sequencing was cells from a culture (not recorded whether cultured in vitro). The receptors stem from a human donor with melanoma.

The J gene is TRBJ1-1, the V gene TRBV5-1, with D tentatively TRBD1 (5 bases). Trimming took off 2 bases at V and 4 bases at J, with 12 bases between the two ends. CDR3 length: 14 amino acids. The V gene's germline CDR1 is SGHRS and CDR2 YFSETQ. The CDR3 sequence is CASSFGGVGTEAFF. CDR3 in DNA: TGCGCCAGCAGCTTCGGAGGGGTCGGCACTGAAGCTTTCTTT.

The chain employs TRBV30 and TRBJ1-5; 11 bases are shared with TRBD1. Germline V CDR1 and CDR2: GTSNPN, SVGIG (reference sequence). The CDR3 is 17 residues long. J gave up 5 bases and V 2 bases, and 11 bases lay outside the gene matches. The CDR3 sequence: CAWSPTPLDRGHQPQHF. DNA of the CDR3: TGTGCCTGGAGTCCGACTCCCCTGGACAGGGGGCATCAGCCCCAGCATTTT.

The chain employs TRBV5-1 and TRBJ1-2; 7 nucleotides align to TRBD1. Germline-derived CDR1 and CDR2 are SGHRS and YFSETQ. V lost 7 bases to trimming and J lost 2 bases; unmatched junction nucleotides: 8. This CDR3 contains 14 residues. The CDR3 region is CASGPDRPNYGYTF. For the CDR3, the DNA is TGCGCCAGCGGGCCGGACAGGCCCAACTATGGCTACACCTTC.

The chain recombines TRBV5-1 with TRBJ2-5; D unresolved. Deletions cut 0 bases from V and 3 bases from J, with 18 bases between. In germline, CDR1 is SGHRS, CDR2 YFSETQ. The CDR3 consists of 17 residues. As DNA, the CDR3 is TGCGCCAGCAGCTTGGAAATTGGCAGGCCGGGCGAAGAGACCCAGTACTTC. This sequence encodes CASSLEIGRPGEETQYF.

This clone was found once. The chain carries TRBV5-1 and TRBJ2-5, with D uncertain. With 0 bases removed from V and 5 bases from J, the gap between germline ends came to 14 bases. The CDR3 spans 15 residues. CDR1 is SGHRS, CDR2 YFSETQ, per germline. The CDR3 protein is CASSLGTDIRETQYF. The DNA of the CDR3 is TGCGCCAGCAGCTTGGGGACCGACATTAGGGAGACCCAGTACTTC.

The V call is TRBV19, the J call TRBJ1-1; no firm D call. The germline V and J ends were trimmed by 6 bases and 1 base, with 15 bases remaining between them. CDR1 and CDR2 from the germline V gene are LNHDA and SQIVND (reference sequence). The CDR3 is made up of 15 amino acids. The CDR3 protein is CASSPNPTRNTEAFF. The CDR3 DNA sequence: TGTGCCAGTAGCCCCAACCCGACACGGAACACTGAAGCTTTCTTT.

The chain combines TRBV5-1 with TRBJ1-1; TRBD1 is a possible D gene (5 bases). The CDR3 totals 14 residues. V was shortened by 4 bases and J by 3 bases, with 13 bases between the two germline ends. CDR1 and CDR2 (germline): SGHRS, YFSETQ. CDR3 bases: TGCGCCAGCAGCGATGACGGGACTTACACTGAAGCTTTCTTT. This gives the protein CASSDDGTYTEAFF.

The V and J genes are TRBV5-1 and TRBJ2-1; 9 bases align to TRBD1. The CDR3 extends over 15 amino acids. V dropped 4 bases and J dropped 7; count of bases not matched to a gene: 9. Germline V lookup: CDR1 SGHRS, CDR2 YFSETQ. The chain's CDR3 is CASSITGTGINEQFF. CDR3 coding DNA: TGCGCCAGCAGCATTACCGGGACAGGGATTAATGAGCAGTTCTTC.

The V gene is TRBV4-1, the J gene TRBJ1-2; no clear D. The CDR3 sequence is 15 residues long. V was shortened by 0 bases and J by 4 bases, with 12 bases between the two germline ends. CDR1 and CDR2 from the germline V gene are MGHRA and YSYEKL. CDR3 sequence (DNA): TGCGCCAGCAGCCAAGATAATGCAGGAACCTATGGCTACACCTTC. Encoded protein: CASSQDNAGTYGYTF.

This rearrangement joins TRBV6-6 to TRBJ1-5, with D possibly TRBD1 on 6 matching bases. V lost 6 bases and J 4 bases, leaving 13 bases between the germline ends. Germline CDR1 is MNHNY and CDR2 is SVGAGI (reference sequence). The CDR3 has 14 residues. CDR3 in amino acids: CASRDRQDNQPQHF. The CDR3 DNA reads as TGTGCCAGCAGGGACCGACAGGATAATCAGCCCCAGCATTTT.

The chain employs TRBV5-1 and TRBJ1-4; D may be TRBD1 (5 bases). Germline CDR1 is SGHRS and CDR2 is YFSETQ. V was trimmed by 10 bases and J by 5 bases, leaving 18 bases between them. The CDR3 runs 14 residues. As DNA, the CDR3 is TGCGCCTCGAAGTTGGGGACGGAAAATGAAAAACTGTTTTTT. Its translation is CASKLGTENEKLFF.

This rearrangement joins TRBV7-3 to TRBJ1-2, with D unclear. The V gene's germline CDR1 is SGHTA and CDR2 FQGTGA. With 5 bases removed from V and 9 bases from J, the gap between germline ends came to 7 bases. There are 10 residues in the CDR3. CDR3 DNA sequence: TGTGCCAGCAGCCCTAGGAGCTACACCTTC. This encodes CASSPRSYTF.

This clone was found once. The chain joins TRBV5-1 to TRBJ2-3; a possible D gene is TRBD2 (5 bases). This CDR3 comprises 11 residues. The V end lost 9 bases, the J end lost 8 bases, and 13 bases lay between the germline ends. Germline lookup yields CDR1 SGHRS and CDR2 YFSETQ. This CDR3 is CATTSGSTQYF. CDR3 coding DNA: TGCGCCACCACTTCTGGGAGTACGCAGTATTTT.

This chain connects TRBV6-1 to TRBJ1-5; D is uncertain. Trimming removed 9 bases at V and 6 bases at J, with 12 bases between. The CDR3 has 12 amino acids. CDR1 is MNHNS and CDR2 is SASEGT in the germline V gene. The CDR3 reads CASNYAGQPQHF. As DNA, the CDR3 is TGTGCCAGTAACTACGCTGGTCAGCCCCAGCATTTT.